This T cell receptor (beta chain) was sequenced in a study of metastatic and nonmetastatic thyroid tumors. Background on the study: Repertoires from malignant and benign thyroid patients were compared across blood and tumor or nodule tissue.

The entire patient cohort was treatment-naive prior to thyroid surgery. Per the germline V gene, CDR1 is MNHEY and CDR2 is SVGEGT. The CDR3 is 16 residues long. V lost 2 bases and J 7 bases, leaving 19 bases between the germline ends. General study findings and limits: According to reports, the diversity of TCR beta was significantly higher in malignant thyroid tumors than in benign nodules, and this held in both blood and tumor samples.

Methods used by the authors: CDR3 was compared across clinicopathological groups, and the resulting differences were used to build a distant-metastasis classifier for papillary thyroid cancer. TCRdb reanalyzed the PCR reads with MiXCR. The V and J calls, along with clone size, are taken from TCRdb and not from the paper's own processing. The sample lists under 35,000 clones, roughly 35% seen once, with about 23% in the top ten. This clone is medium-sized by share. Its antigen remains unidentified. The V call is TRBV6-2 or TRBV6-3, the J call TRBJ2-3; D perhaps matches TRBD2 (6 bases). This TCR was sampled from a female donor with papillary thyroid cancer or a benign thyroid nodule (not recorded which). Some clones in this sample may be carry-over from other donors' samples. Source material: tumor tissue. CDR3 DNA sequence: TGTGCCAGCAGTTACCCCTCCGGGAGTGAAGGGAATACGCAGTATTTT. Amino acids: CASSYPSGSEGNTQYF.